This T cell receptor beta chain stems from a study of blood T cells in healthy people across ages. Combining a sample-barcoded 5' primer with a J-beta primer mix, a second PCR ran for 7 to 11 cycles. TCRdb re-called the 5' RACE reads through MiXCR, storing one row per CDR3 protein. Of hundreds of thousands of distinct CDR3 sequences listed, around 54% are singletons. Study results and caveats: Expanded clonotype changes were possibly confounded by unknown donor CMV status. Diversity of TCR beta correlated strongly with naive T cell percentage.

This clonotype was recorded only once. Its cognate antigen is unknown. The junction departs from germline at one end; a sequencing error may be responsible. The CDR3 is 13 residues long. Germline values: CDR1 SGHTA, CDR2 FQGNSA. The sequence came from a man between 60 and 75 years old in good health. The sequencing input was blood. V is TRBV7-2 and J is TRBJ2-4; no definite D call. Judging by the DNA end, TRBJ2-7 fits better; the J call may be wrong. The CDR3 is CASSFIFSSEQYF. The CDR3 bases are TGTGCCAGCAGCTTCATATTCTCCTCCGAGCAGTACTTC.